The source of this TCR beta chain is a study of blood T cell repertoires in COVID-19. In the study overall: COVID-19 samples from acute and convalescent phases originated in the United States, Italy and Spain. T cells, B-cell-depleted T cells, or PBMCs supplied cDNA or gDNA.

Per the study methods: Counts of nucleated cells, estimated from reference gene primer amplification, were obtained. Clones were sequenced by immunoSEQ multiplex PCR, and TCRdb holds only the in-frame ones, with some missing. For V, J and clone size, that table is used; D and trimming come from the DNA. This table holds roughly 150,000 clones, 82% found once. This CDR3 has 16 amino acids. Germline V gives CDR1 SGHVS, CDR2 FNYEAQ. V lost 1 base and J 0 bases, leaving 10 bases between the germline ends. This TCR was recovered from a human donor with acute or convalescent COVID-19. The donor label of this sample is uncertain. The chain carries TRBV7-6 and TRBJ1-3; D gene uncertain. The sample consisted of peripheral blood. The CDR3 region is CASSLGQAGSGNTIYF. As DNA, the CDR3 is TGTGCCAGCAGCTTAGGGCAGGCCGGCTCTGGAAACACCATATATTTT.